The TCR beta chain described here comes from a study of blood T cell repertoires in COVID-19. Study-wide background: From T cells, B-cell-depleted T cells, or PBMCs came the material, which was cDNA or gDNA.

Measured with immunoSEQ multiplex PCR; TCRdb has only the in-frame clones, and not every one. The sample includes just under 150,000 clones, 84% of them seen just once. Germline V gives CDR1 SGHVS, CDR2 FQNEAQ. J was trimmed by 6 bases and V by 3 bases; bases with no gene match: 4. CDR3 length equals 14 residues. This chain links TRBV7-8 with TRBJ2-1, with 8 bases matching TRBD2. The specimen was peripheral blood. The TCR comes from a human donor in a cohort sampled during active COVID-19. The CDR3 sequence: CASSFQRESNEQFF. In DNA form, the CDR3 reads TGTGCCAGCAGCTTCCAGCGGGAGTCCAATGAGCAGTTCTTC.